A single sample is the source of the 15 T cell receptor beta chains below, sequenced in a study of T cells after yellow fever vaccination. One entry per CDR3 protein results from TCRdb running MiXCR on the 5' RACE reads. The sample yields about 580,000 distinct CDR3 sequences, approximately 16% seen once. This specimen consisted of PBMCs, obtained around 5 days after the first yellow fever vaccination. All receptors derive from a young man who received the YFV17D yellow fever vaccine.

V gene TRBV12-3 or TRBV12-4 combines with J gene TRBJ1-2; D is undetermined. V lost 5 bases and J 5 bases, leaving 18 bases between the germline ends. The CDR3 spans 15 residues. CDR3 sequence (DNA): TGTGCCAGCAGTCTCAACTCGAAGCCCTTTTATGGCTACACCTTC. Encoded protein: CASSLNSKPFYGYTF.

The chain recombines TRBV7-3 with TRBJ2-1, with 8 bases fitting TRBD1. Trimming removed 8 bases from V and 8 bases from J; junction bases left unmatched: 11. Germline V CDR1 and CDR2: SGHTA, FQGTGA. CDR3 length: 14 amino acids. CDR3 coding DNA: TGTGCCAGCGCATCGGACAGGGTTAGCGATGAGCAGTTCTTC. Translated: CASASDRVSDEQFF.

The table lists this clonotype with a few counts. This sequence joins TRBV20-1 and TRBJ2-3; weak D call: TRBD1 (7 bases). Per germline, CDR1 DFQATT and CDR2 SNEGSKA (reference sequence). The CDR3 spans 14 residues. V was shortened by 3 bases and J by 4 bases, with 14 bases between the two germline ends. CDR3 sequence (DNA): TGCAGTGCTAGTCAGGGGGGTAGGTCAGATACGCAGTATTTT. The encoded protein is CSASQGGRSDTQYF.

This clonotype was recorded at least ten times. The chain recombines TRBV6-2 or TRBV6-3 with TRBJ2-5; D might be TRBD2 (6 bases). The V and J ends lost 6 bases and 5 bases respectively, with 19 bases between them. The CDR3 contains 15 residues. CDR1 is MNHEY, CDR2 SVGEGT, per germline. CDR3 DNA sequence: TGTGCCAGCAGCAGTTATAATCGGGGGATGGAGACCCAGTACTTC. Encoded protein: CASSSYNRGMETQYF.

The V gene is TRBV7-2, the J gene TRBJ2-5; TRBD2 agrees at 10 bases. This CDR3 has 14 residues. CDR1 is SGHTA and CDR2 is FQGNSA in the germline V gene. Trimming removed 5 bases from V and 7 bases from J; junction bases left unmatched: 7. The CDR3 spells CASSKSGGGWTQYF. The CDR3 nucleotides read TGTGCCAGCAGCAAAAGCGGGGGGGGCTGGACCCAGTACTTC.

In its sample, this clonotype was seen a few times. The chain links TRBV4-3 to TRBJ2-1, with 11 bases fitting TRBD2. In germline, CDR1 is LGHNA, CDR2 YSLEER. CDR3 length equals 17 residues. Trimming at V came to 1 base and at J to 3 bases, leaving 5 bases not matched to a gene. In DNA form, the CDR3 reads TGCGCCAGCAGCCAAGGTCGGCTAGCGGGGGGCTACAATGAGCAGTTCTTC. Its translation: CASSQGRLAGGYNEQFF.

This clonotype occurred a few times. The chain's CDR3 is CASSQVAGAYNEQFF. The DNA for the CDR3 is TGCGCCAGCAGCCAAGTAGCGGGGGCCTACAATGAGCAGTTCTTC. V usage is TRBV4-3 and J usage is TRBJ2-1; TRBD2 matches at 9 bases. Per the germline V gene, CDR1 is LGHNA and CDR2 is YSLEER. This CDR3 region has 15 residues. V was clipped by 1 base and J by 2 bases; unmatched bases: 0.

This clonotype was seen more than once but under ten times. The chain is built from TRBV5-1 and TRBJ2-2, with 7 nucleotides matching TRBD1. Trimming at V came to 1 base and at J to 0 bases, leaving 9 bases not matched to a gene. Germline lookup yields CDR1 SGHRS and CDR2 YFSETQ. The CDR3 sequence is 18 residues long. This CDR3 is CASSLILIGGANTGELFF. Here the CDR3 DNA reads TGCGCCAGCAGCTTGATCCTTATAGGGGGCGCGAACACCGGGGAGCTGTTTTTT.

There are many counts of this clonotype. The genes are TRBV10-3 and TRBJ1-1; D is ambiguous. V lost 6 bases and J lost 4, with 12 bases in between. Looked up from germline, CDR1 is ENHRY and CDR2 is SYGVKD. The CDR3 is 13 residues long. The CDR3 region has the DNA TGTGCCATCAGCCCCGCGGATATCACTGAAGCTTTCTTT. This sequence encodes CAISPADITEAFF.

The V call is TRBV12-3 or TRBV12-4, the J call TRBJ2-1; no definite D call. Between the trimmed V and J ends, which lost 3 bases and 8 bases, there was a span of 5 bases. This CDR3 comprises 11 residues. The CDR3 nucleotides read TGTGCCAGCAGTTTCTTCTATGAGCAGTTCTTC. Amino acids: CASSFFYEQFF.

The J gene is TRBJ2-1, the V gene TRBV2, with 9 bases that match TRBD1. Germline V gives CDR1 SNHLY, CDR2 FYNNEI. The CDR3 has 15 residues. The ends lost 6 bases at V and 1 base at J; junction bases unmatched: 4. CDR3 coding DNA: TGTGCCAGCAGAGTAGACAGGGGGTCCTACAATGAGCAGTTCTTC. It translates to CASRVDRGSYNEQFF.

This clonotype has at least ten counts. The chain links TRBV20-1 to TRBJ1-4; a possible D gene is TRBD1 (6 bases). The CDR3 totals 13 residues. Trimming removed 5 bases at V and 8 bases at J, with 15 bases between. Germline CDR1 and CDR2: DFQATT and SNEGSKA (reference sequence). The DNA for the CDR3 is TGCAGTGCTCCACACAGGGTTCGGGAAAAACTGTTTTTT. Translation: CSAPHRVREKLFF.

This clonotype has a count of ten or more. CDR3 coding DNA: TGTGCCAGCAGTTCAGACAGGGGAGGAAAAGCCTACGAGCAGTACGTC. Translation: CASSSDRGGKAYEQYV. The chain carries TRBV6-2 or TRBV6-3 and TRBJ2-7, with 8 bases lining up with TRBD1. Germline trimming cut 4 bases from V and 2 bases from J; bases unmatched to any gene: 10. The CDR3 has 16 residues. Germline CDR1 reads MNHEY; CDR2 reads SVGEGT.

The V and J genes are TRBV5-1 and TRBJ2-1; 8 positions agree with TRBD1. The CDR3 sequence is 14 residues long. Looked up from germline, CDR1 is SGHRS and CDR2 is YFSETQ. The V and J ends lost 3 bases and 7 bases, in that order; junction bases with no gene match: 6. The CDR3 coding sequence is TGCGCCAGCAGCTCCCGGGACAGGCTAAATGAGCAGTTCTTC. This codes for CASSSRDRLNEQFF.

This sequence joins TRBV7-2 and TRBJ2-3; tentative D call: TRBD1 (5 bases). The CDR3 loop spans 13 amino acids. Per the germline V gene, CDR1 is SGHTA and CDR2 is FQGNSA. Deletions cut 4 bases from V and 4 bases from J, with 9 bases between. DNA of the CDR3: TGTGCCAGCAGCTCGCTGACAGCAGATACGCAGTATTTT. This translates into CASSSLTADTQYF.